This T cell receptor beta chain was profiled in a study of beta chain features in type 1 diabetes. On the study more broadly: The examined sorted cells totaled over 85,000,000 across samples. Findings of the study overall: Moderately but significantly shorter TCRB CDR3s were found in Type 1 diabetes patients in all four CD4+ subsets.

Every isolated RNA sample was fully reverse transcribed, so sequencing captured expressed TCRB transcripts. Repertoires were generated with immunoSEQ multiplex PCR, while TCRdb's copy carries only in-frame clones and drops some. The sample gives 300,000 to 400,000 clones, 9.6% of which show up once; about 0.64% is in the top ten. Germline lookup yields CDR1 SGHNT and CDR2 YYREEE (reference sequence). This CDR3 region has 12 residues. As for this clone: Its target is unknown. Relative to the germline gene, one junction end is altered; a read error may explain this.

The chain uses TRBV5-4 and TRBJ2-7, with no clear D. The sequencing sample was made of central memory CD4+ T cells from blood. The TCR originated in a man aged 25 to 40 with type 1 diabetes. CDR3 residues: CASRSNNNPWDF. The CDR3 DNA sequence: TGTGCCAGCAGATCGAATAACAATCCATGGGACTTC.